Given below is one TCR beta chain in context. The data derive from a study of technical replicates of blood from a handful of donors. The CDR3 consists of 14 residues. The junction had 1 base not matched to a gene; V was cut back by 3 bases and J by 7 bases. Germline assignment: CDR1 SQVTM and CDR2 ANQGSEA. Libraries were prepared by immunoSEQ multiplex PCR; TCRdb keeps only in-frame clonotypes and omits some of them. Among roughly 100,000 clones, 95% to 97% were seen once, and the ten largest hold 0.36%. The sequencing input was T cells isolated from PBMCs. The chain links TRBV29-1 to TRBJ2-1; TRBD2 aligns across 15 bases. The clonotype comes from a human donor in good health. This CDR3 is CSVDGTSGRNEQFF. CDR3 DNA: TGCAGCGTTGACGGGACTAGCGGGAGGAATGAGCAGTTCTTC.